This T cell receptor beta chain was retrieved from a study of response to subunit inactivated influenza vaccine. General study points: The authors offered the suggestion that each seasonal influenza vaccination recruits few new T cells.

Via MiXCR, TCRdb re-called the RT-PCR reads, giving one row per CDR3 protein. This table has hundreds of thousands of distinct CDR3 sequences, around 14% appearing once. Trimming stripped 3 bases from V and 9 bases from J, with 3 bases between. Germline-derived CDR1 and CDR2 are DFQATT and SNEGSKA (reference sequence). The CDR3 is made up of 9 amino acids. Comments on this clonotype: Its antigen is undetermined.

Sequencing used PBMCs from blood, obtained approximately 15 days before vaccination. J is TRBJ2-1 and V is TRBV20-1; D unclear. The origin of this receptor is a man aged 45 to 65 who received an inactivated influenza vaccine. CDR3 in amino acids: CSARTEQFF. The CDR3 DNA is TGCAGTGCTAGGACTGAGCAGTTCTTC.